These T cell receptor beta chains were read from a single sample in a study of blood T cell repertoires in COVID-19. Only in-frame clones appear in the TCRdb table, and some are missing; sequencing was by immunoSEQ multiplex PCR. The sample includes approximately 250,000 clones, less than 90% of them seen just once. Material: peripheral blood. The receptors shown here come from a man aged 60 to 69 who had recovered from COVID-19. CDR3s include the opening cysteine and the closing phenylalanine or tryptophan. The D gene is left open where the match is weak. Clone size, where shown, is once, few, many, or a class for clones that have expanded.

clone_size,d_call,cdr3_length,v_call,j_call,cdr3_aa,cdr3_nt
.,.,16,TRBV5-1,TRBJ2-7,CASSPGLATGSYEQYF,TGCGCCAGCAGCCCGGGACTGGCCACGGGCTCCTACGAGCAGTACTTC
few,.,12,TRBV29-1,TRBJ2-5,CSVEKTEETQYF,TGCAGCGTTGAAAAGACAGAGGAGACCCAGTACTTC
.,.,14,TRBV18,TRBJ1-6,CASSLNRKGSPLHF,TGTGCCAGCTCACTAAACAGGAAGGGCTCACCCCTCCACTTT
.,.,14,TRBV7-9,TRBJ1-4,CASRLGAANEKLFF,TGTGCCAGCAGATTGGGGGCCGCTAATGAAAAACTGTTTTTT
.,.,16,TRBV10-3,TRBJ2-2,CAISERMTSNTGELFF,TGTGCCATCAGTGAAAGAATGACATCGAACACCGGGGAGCTGTTTTTT
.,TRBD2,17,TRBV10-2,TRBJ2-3,CASSESGLAGLTDTQYF,TGCGCCAGCAGTGAGTCGGGTCTAGCGGGACTCACAGATACGCAGTATTTT
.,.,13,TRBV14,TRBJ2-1,CASSRQTGTGQFF,TGTGCCAGCAGCCGGCAGACCGGGACTGGGCAGTTCTTC
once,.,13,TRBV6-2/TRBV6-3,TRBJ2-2,CASSERTAGELFF,TGTGCCAGCAGCGAACGAACGGCCGGGGAGCTGTTTTTT
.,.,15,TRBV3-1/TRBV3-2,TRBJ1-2,CASSQGGIGTDGYTF,TGTGCCAGCAGCCAAGGGGGCATAGGGACTGATGGCTACACCTTC
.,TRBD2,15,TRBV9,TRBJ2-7,CASSDRAGGGYEQYF,TGTGCCAGCAGCGACCGGGCGGGAGGAGGCTACGAGCAGTACTTC
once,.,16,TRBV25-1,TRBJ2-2,CASSDEGGPNTGELFF,TGTGCCAGCAGTGATGAGGGGGGGCCGAACACCGGGGAGCTGTTTTTT
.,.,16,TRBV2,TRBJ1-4,CASSVSDRTTNEKLFF,TGTGCCAGCAGTGTTTCTGACAGAACAACTAATGAAAAACTGTTTTTT
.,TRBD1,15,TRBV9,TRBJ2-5,CASSVAGTEQETQYF,TGTGCCAGCAGCGTAGCAGGGACAGAACAAGAGACCCAGTACTTC
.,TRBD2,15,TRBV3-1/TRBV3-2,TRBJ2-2,CASSRRLAVAGELFF,TGTGCCAGCAGCCGCCGACTAGCAGTGGCCGGGGAGCTGTTTTTT
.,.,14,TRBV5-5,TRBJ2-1,CASSLRMVGLEQFF,TGTGCCAGCAGCTTGAGGATGGTTGGGCTTGAGCAGTTCTTC
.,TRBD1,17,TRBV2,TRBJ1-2,CASRLGQGARNRDGYTF,TGTGCCAGCAGACTGGGACAGGGGGCGCGTAACCGCGATGGCTACACCTTC
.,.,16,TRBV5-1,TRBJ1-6,CASSLGGRYYNSPLHF,TGCGCCAGCAGCTTGGGCGGGAGATATTATAATTCACCCCTCCACTTT
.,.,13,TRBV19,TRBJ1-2,CASSVTGAYGYTF,TGTGCCAGTAGTGTCACGGGAGCCTATGGCTACACCTTC
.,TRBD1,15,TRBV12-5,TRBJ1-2,CASGTGTGRIYGYTF,TGTGCTAGTGGTACGGGGACAGGGCGGATCTATGGCTACACCTTC
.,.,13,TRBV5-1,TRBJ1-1,CASREGLNTEAFF,TGCGCCAGCCGCGAGGGATTGAACACTGAAGCTTTCTTT
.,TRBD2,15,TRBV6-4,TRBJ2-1,CASSGLAGGYNEQFF,TGTGCCAGCAGTGGACTAGCGGGAGGGTACAATGAGCAGTTCTTC
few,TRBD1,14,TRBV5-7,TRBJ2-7,CASWPGQGPYEQYF,TGTGCCAGCTGGCCGGGACAGGGTCCCTACGAGCAGTACTTC
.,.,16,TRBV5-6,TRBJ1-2,CASSRGEGGRIYGYTF,TGTGCCAGCAGCCGAGGCGAAGGGGGTAGGATCTATGGCTACACCTTC
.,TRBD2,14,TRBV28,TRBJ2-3,CASSGLASTDTQYF,TGTGCCAGCAGCGGACTAGCGAGCACAGATACGCAGTATTTT
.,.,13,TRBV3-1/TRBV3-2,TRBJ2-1,CASSQAPRGEQFF,TGTGCCAGCAGCCAAGCACCGCGGGGAGAGCAGTTCTTC
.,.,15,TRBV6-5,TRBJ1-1,CASSYRTVANTEAFF,TGTGCCAGCAGTTACCGGACAGTCGCTAACACTGAAGCTTTCTTT
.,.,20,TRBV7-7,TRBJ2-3,CASSDLRLGGLVRTTDTQYF,TGTGCCAGCAGCGACCTTCGATTGGGGGGGCTCGTTCGAACCACAGATACGCAGTATTTT
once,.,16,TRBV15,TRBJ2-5,CATSRGGTGNQETQYF,TGTGCCACCAGCAGGGGGGGGACAGGCAACCAAGAGACCCAGTACTTC
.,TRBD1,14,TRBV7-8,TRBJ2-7,CASSPLTGVGEQYF,TGTGCCAGCAGCCCCCTGACAGGGGTCGGCGAGCAGTACTTC
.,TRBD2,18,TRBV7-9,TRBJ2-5,CASSLAMTSGGRQETQYF,TGTGCCAGCAGCTTAGCCATGACTAGCGGGGGGCGACAAGAGACCCAGTACTTC
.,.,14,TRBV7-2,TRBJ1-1,CASSWGRANTEAFF,TGTGCCAGCAGCTGGGGGAGGGCGAACACTGAAGCTTTCTTT
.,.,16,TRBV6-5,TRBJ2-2,CASSYPPGPNTGELFF,TGTGCCAGCAGTTACCCGCCAGGCCCGAACACCGGGGAGCTGTTTTTT
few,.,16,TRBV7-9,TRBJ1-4,CASSNPRGALNEKLFF,TGTGCCAGCAGCAACCCCCGGGGGGCGCTTAATGAAAAACTGTTTTTT
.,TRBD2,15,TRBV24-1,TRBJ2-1,CATSLRLAGTNEQFF,TGTGCCACCAGTTTACGGCTAGCGGGGACCAATGAGCAGTTCTTC
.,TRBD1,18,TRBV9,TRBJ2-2,CASSVGTGGPVGTGELFF,TGTGCCAGCAGCGTCGGGACAGGGGGCCCAGTCGGCACCGGGGAGCTGTTTTTT
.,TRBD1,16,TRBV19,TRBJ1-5,CASSRGTGLGNQPQHF,TGTGCCAGTAGTCGGGGGACAGGGCTAGGCAATCAGCCCCAGCATTTT
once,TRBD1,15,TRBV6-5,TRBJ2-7,CASSPRQGMRYEQYF,TGTGCCAGCAGCCCCAGACAGGGGATGAGGTACGAGCAGTACTTC
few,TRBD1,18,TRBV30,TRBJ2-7,CAWSVWPLVTGLLSEQYF,TGTGCCTGGAGTGTATGGCCCCTTGTGACAGGGCTACTTTCCGAGCAGTACTTC
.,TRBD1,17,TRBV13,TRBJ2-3,CASSSRTGGASTDTQYF,TGTGCCAGCAGCTCCCGGACAGGCGGTGCTAGCACAGATACGCAGTATTTT
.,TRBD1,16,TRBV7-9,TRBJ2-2,CASNLTGGAGTGELFF,TGTGCCAGCAACCTCACAGGGGGCGCGGGGACCGGGGAGCTGTTTTTT
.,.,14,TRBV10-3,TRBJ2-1,CAISTSGSYNEQFF,TGTGCCATCAGTACGAGCGGATCCTACAATGAGCAGTTCTTC
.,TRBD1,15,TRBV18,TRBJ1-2,CASSPTGDPRYGYTF,TGTGCCAGCTCACCGACAGGGGACCCACGCTATGGCTACACCTTC
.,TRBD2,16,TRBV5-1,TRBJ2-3,CASSFGGRVSTDTQYF,TGCGCCAGCAGCTTCGGTGGGAGGGTTAGCACAGATACGCAGTATTTT
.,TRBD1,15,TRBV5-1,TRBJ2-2,CASSLLGQGSGELFF,TGCGCCAGCAGCTTGTTGGGACAGGGGTCCGGGGAGCTGTTTTTT
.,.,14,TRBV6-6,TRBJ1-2,CASSYGQIPPGYTF,TGTGCCAGCAGCTACGGGCAGATCCCTCCCGGCTACACCTTC
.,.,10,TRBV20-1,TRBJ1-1,CSATSTEAFF,TGCAGTGCTACGAGCACTGAAGCTTTCTTT
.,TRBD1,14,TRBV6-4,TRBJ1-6,CASSTGQPASPLHF,TGTGCCAGCAGTACGGGACAGCCTGCTTCACCCCTCCACTTT
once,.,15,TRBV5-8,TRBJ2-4,CASNRDNLAKNIQYF,TGTGCCAGCAACCGGGACAACCTAGCCAAAAACATTCAGTACTTC
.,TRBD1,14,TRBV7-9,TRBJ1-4,CASSSRGPFEKLFF,TGTGCCAGCAGCTCCAGGGGGCCATTTGAAAAACTGTTTTTT
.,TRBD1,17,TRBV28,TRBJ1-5,CASSPSQGVYGNQPQHF,TGTGCCAGCAGCCCCTCCCAGGGGGTGTATGGAAATCAGCCCCAGCATTTT
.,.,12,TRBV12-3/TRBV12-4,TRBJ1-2,CASSHQDSGYTF,TGTGCCAGCAGTCATCAGGATTCGGGCTACACCTTC
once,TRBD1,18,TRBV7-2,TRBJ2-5,CASSAGTGASWGRETQYF,TGTGCCAGCAGCGCCGGGACAGGGGCGTCATGGGGCCGGGAGACCCAGTACTTC
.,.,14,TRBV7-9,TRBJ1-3,CASSLSSAGITIYF,TGTGCCAGCAGCTTAAGTTCGGCAGGGATCACCATATATTTT
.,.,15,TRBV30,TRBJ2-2,CAWNLGGRDTGELFF,TGTGCCTGGAACCTAGGGGGAAGGGACACCGGGGAGCTGTTTTTT
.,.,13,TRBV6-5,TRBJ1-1,CASSYSRDTEAFF,TGTGCCAGCAGTTACTCCAGGGACACTGAAGCTTTCTTT
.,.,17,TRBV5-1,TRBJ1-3,CASSLGGPGIPGNTIYF,TGCGCCAGCAGCTTGGGGGGCCCAGGGATCCCTGGAAACACCATATATTTT
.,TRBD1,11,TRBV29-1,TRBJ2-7,CSGGQGHEQYF,TGCAGCGGGGGACAGGGCCACGAGCAGTACTTC